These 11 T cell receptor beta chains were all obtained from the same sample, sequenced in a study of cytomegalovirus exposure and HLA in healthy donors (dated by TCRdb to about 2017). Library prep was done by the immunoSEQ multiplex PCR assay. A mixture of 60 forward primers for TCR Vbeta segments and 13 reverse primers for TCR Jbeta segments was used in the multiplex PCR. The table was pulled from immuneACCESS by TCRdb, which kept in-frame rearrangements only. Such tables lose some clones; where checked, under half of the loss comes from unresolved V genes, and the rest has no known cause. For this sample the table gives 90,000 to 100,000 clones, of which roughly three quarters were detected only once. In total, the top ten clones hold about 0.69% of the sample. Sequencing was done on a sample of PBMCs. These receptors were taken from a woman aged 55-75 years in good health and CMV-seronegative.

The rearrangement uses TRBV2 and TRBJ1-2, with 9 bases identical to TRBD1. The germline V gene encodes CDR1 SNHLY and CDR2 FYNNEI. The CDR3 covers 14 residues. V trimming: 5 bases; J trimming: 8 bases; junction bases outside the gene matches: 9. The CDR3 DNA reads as TGTGCCAGCAGTCGGACAGGGGCGTCTCGGGGCTACACCTTC. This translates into CASSRTGASRGYTF.

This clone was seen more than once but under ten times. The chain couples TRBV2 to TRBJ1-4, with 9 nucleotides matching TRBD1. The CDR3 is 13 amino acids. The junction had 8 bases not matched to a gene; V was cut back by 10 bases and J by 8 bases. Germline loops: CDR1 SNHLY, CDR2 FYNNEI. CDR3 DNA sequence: TGTGCCACCCAGACAGGGGGTTCGGAAAAACTGTTTTTT. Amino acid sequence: CATQTGGSEKLFF.

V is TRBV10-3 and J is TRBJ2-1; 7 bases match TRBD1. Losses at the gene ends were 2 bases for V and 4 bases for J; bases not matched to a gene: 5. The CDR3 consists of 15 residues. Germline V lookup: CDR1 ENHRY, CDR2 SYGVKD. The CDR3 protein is CAISEQGDRYNEQFF. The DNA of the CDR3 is TGTGCCATCAGTGAGCAGGGGGATCGATACAATGAGCAGTTCTTC.

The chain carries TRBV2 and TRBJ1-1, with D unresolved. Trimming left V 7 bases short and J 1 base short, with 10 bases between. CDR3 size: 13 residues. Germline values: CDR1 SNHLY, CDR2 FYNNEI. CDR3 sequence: CASILLQNTEAFF. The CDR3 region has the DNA TGTGCCAGCATACTCCTTCAGAACACTGAAGCTTTCTTT.

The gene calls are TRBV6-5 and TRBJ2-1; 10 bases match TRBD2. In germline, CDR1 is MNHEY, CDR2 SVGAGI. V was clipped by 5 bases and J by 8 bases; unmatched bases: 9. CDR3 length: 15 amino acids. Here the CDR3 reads CASSRERGGFDEQFF. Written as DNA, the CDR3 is TGTGCCAGCAGTAGAGAGCGGGGGGGCTTCGATGAGCAGTTCTTC.

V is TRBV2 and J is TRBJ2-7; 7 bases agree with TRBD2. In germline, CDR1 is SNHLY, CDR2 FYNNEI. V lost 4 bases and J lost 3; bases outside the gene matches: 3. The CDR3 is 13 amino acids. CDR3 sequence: CASSGLADYEQYF. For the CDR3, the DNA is TGTGCCAGCAGTGGTCTAGCGGACTACGAGCAGTACTTC.

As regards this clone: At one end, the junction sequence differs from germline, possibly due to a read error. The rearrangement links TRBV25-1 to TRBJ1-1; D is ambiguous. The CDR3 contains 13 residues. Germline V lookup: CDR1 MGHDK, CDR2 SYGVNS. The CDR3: CASSEGPSPEVDF. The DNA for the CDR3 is TGTGCCAGCAGTGAAGGGCCGTCACCAGAAGTTGACTTT.

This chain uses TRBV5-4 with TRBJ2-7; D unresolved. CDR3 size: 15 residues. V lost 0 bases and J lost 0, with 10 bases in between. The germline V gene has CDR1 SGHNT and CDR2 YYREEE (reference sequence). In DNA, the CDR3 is TGTGCCAGCAGCTTGGGAAATGACAACTCCTACGAGCAGTACTTC. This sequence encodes CASSLGNDNSYEQYF.

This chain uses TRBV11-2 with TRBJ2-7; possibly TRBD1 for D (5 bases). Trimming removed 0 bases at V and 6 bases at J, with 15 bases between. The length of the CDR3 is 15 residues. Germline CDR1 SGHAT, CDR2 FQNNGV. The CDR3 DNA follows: TGTGCCAGCAGCTTAGATCGGATAGGGGTCGGCGAGCAGTACTTC. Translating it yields CASSLDRIGVGEQYF.

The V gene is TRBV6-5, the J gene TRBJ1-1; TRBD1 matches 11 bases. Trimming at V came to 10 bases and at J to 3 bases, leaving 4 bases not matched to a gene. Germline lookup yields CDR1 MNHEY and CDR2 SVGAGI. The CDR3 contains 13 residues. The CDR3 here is CATGQGADTEAFF. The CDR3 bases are TGTGCCACCGGACAGGGGGCGGACACTGAAGCTTTCTTT.

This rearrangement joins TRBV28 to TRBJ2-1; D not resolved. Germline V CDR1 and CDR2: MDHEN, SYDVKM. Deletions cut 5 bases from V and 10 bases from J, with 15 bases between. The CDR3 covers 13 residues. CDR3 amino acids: CASSVPSQREQFF. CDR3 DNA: TGTGCCAGCAGTGTCCCTAGTCAGAGGGAGCAGTTCTTC.